Each of the 27 T cell receptor beta chains below was sequenced from the same sample in a study of T cell repertoires in cytomegalovirus infection. MiXCR, run by TCRdb on the reads, gives a single entry per CDR3 protein. The sample shows around 280,000 distinct CDR3 sequences, roughly 15% of them seen only once. Sequenced: PBMCs. The receptor source for this set is a human donor in good health (CMV status not recorded). Some clones in this sample may be carry-over from other donors' samples.

There are a few counts of this clonotype. The rearrangement links TRBV6-2 or TRBV6-3 to TRBJ2-7; 11 bases map to TRBD2. The germline V gene has CDR1 MNHEY and CDR2 SVGEGT. With V trimmed by 2 bases and J by 3 bases, 3 bases remained unmatched. The CDR3 contains 15 residues. CDR3 DNA sequence: TGTGCCAGCAGTTACGTGGGACTAGCGGACTACGAGCAGTACTTC. Its protein is CASSYVGLADYEQYF.

This clonotype was detected ten times or more. The chain recombines TRBV5-1 with TRBJ1-1, with 8 positions matching TRBD1. The J segment lost 4 bases and the V segment lost 4 bases, leaving 9 bases of the junction unmatched. The CDR3 totals 15 residues. CDR1 is SGHRS and CDR2 is YFSETQ in the germline V gene. CDR3 DNA sequence: TGCGCCAGCAGCGAATTACAGGGGGTTGGCACTGAAGCTTTCTTT. It encodes CASSELQGVGTEAFF.

Ten or more counts support this clonotype. The CDR3 bases are TGTGCCAGCGCCACGGGACCTAGCTCCTGGAACACCGGGGAGCTGTTTTTT. It yields the protein CASATGPSSWNTGELFF. The rearrangement uses TRBV7-2 and TRBJ2-2; TRBD1 or TRBD2 may be the D gene (5 bases each). The CDR3 is 17 amino acids. The germline V gene encodes CDR1 SGHTA and CDR2 FQGNSA. Trimming shortened V by 8 bases and J by 1 base, and 20 bases separated the two germline ends.

The table lists this clonotype with a few counts. This chain uses TRBV7-9 with TRBJ1-2; D remains ambiguous. This CDR3 comprises 13 residues. Per the germline V gene, CDR1 is SEHNR and CDR2 is FQNEAQ (reference sequence). The V and J ends lost 2 bases and 8 bases respectively, with 12 bases between them. CDR3 nucleotide sequence: TGTGCCAGCAGCTTACTAGTGGGTGAAGGCTACACCTTC. This sequence encodes CASSLLVGEGYTF. Full variable domain (outside the CDR3, taken from reference TRBV7-9 and TRBJ1-2): DTGVSQNPRHKITKRGQNVTFRCDPISEHNRLYWYRQTLGQGPEFLTYFQNEAQLEKSRLLSDRFSAERPKGSFSTLEIQRTEQGDSAMYLCASSLLVGEGYTFGSGTRLTVV.

This clonotype was recorded at least ten times. The V and J genes are TRBV7-6 and TRBJ2-1; TRBD1 matches 7 bases. The CDR3 is made up of 16 amino acids. The V segment lost 1 base and the J segment 7 bases; nucleotides outside the gene matches: 10. Germline CDR1 SGHVS, CDR2 FNYEAQ. The CDR3 reads CASSLVPGQTFNEQFF. The CDR3 nucleotides are TGTGCCAGCAGCTTAGTACCGGGACAGACCTTTAATGAGCAGTTCTTC.

This clonotype was recorded at least ten times. The CDR3 DNA reads TGTGCCAGCAGCTCGTACACAACCACTGAAGCTTTCTTT. Encoded protein: CASSSYTTTEAFF. The V gene is TRBV7-6, the J gene TRBJ1-1; D unclear. The CDR3 loop spans 13 amino acids. Trimming took off 4 bases at V and 4 bases at J, with 10 bases between the two ends. Looked up from germline, CDR1 is SGHVS and CDR2 is FNYEAQ.

This clonotype was counted many times. The V call is TRBV7-6, the J call TRBJ2-7, with TRBD2 as a possible D gene (6 bases). The V end lost 5 bases, the J end lost 5 bases, and 16 bases lay between the germline ends. This CDR3 contains 14 residues. Germline lookup yields CDR1 SGHVS and CDR2 FNYEAQ. Written as DNA, the CDR3 is TGTGCCAGCAGCCCGAACTCTTGGGGGGACGAGCAGTACTTC. Protein product: CASSPNSWGDEQYF.

V gene TRBV29-1 combines with J gene TRBJ2-2; perhaps D is TRBD1 or TRBD2 (6 bases each). The germline CDR1 and CDR2 sequences are SQVTM and ANQGSEA. The V end was cut by 5 bases, the J end by 6 bases, with 10 bases between. This CDR3 comprises 12 residues. Here the CDR3 DNA reads TGCAGCGTTAGGGGGGTTTCCGGGGAGCTGTTTTTT. Amino acid sequence: CSVRGVSGELFF.

There are many counts of this clonotype. J is TRBJ2-1 and V is TRBV7-2, with D uncertain. Germline V gives CDR1 SGHTA, CDR2 FQGNSA. The CDR3 loop spans 14 amino acids. V dropped 2 bases and J dropped 0 bases, with 5 bases sitting between them. CDR3 amino acids: CASSLMGSYNEQFF. Here the CDR3 DNA reads TGTGCCAGCAGCTTAATGGGCTCCTACAATGAGCAGTTCTTC.

The chain combines TRBV6-5 with TRBJ2-6; D remains ambiguous. CDR1 and CDR2 (germline): MNHEY, SVGAGI. CDR3 length equals 15 residues. V lost 1 base to trimming and J lost 2 bases, with 6 bases between them. Here the CDR3 DNA reads TGTGCCAGCAGTTACTTCGGAACTGGGGCCAACGTCCTGACTTTC. Residues: CASSYFGTGANVLTF.

The chain employs TRBV28 and TRBJ1-1; D is uncertain. The germline gives CDR1 MDHEN, CDR2 SYDVKM. V was pared by 5 bases and J by 6 bases, with 10 bases between. This CDR3 region has 12 residues. For the CDR3, the DNA is TGTGCCAGCAGTCTACAGCAACCTGAAGCTTTCTTT. Protein product: CASSLQQPEAFF.

This clonotype was counted many times. The chain has TRBV5-1 and TRBJ1-5, with 7 bases fitting TRBD1. After removal of 0 bases from V and 4 bases from J, the junction contained 7 bases not matched to a gene. Germline CDR1 and CDR2: SGHRS and YFSETQ. The CDR3 contains 16 residues. CDR3 nucleotide sequence: TGCGCCAGCAGCTTGGGCCCGGGACAGAGAAATCAGCCCCAGCATTTT. Translation: CASSLGPGQRNQPQHF.

The chain couples TRBV28 to TRBJ2-7; D is ambiguous. From germline, CDR1 is MDHEN and CDR2 SYDVKM. V shed 7 bases and J shed 7 bases, with 14 bases lying between them. CDR3 length: 12 residues. The CDR3 loop reads CASTSRFEEQYF. CDR3 in DNA: TGTGCCAGCACGAGTAGGTTTGAAGAGCAGTACTTC.

This clonotype was detected many times. The CDR3 DNA follows: TGTGCCAGCAGCTCCCGGGGGGCCAACGTCCTGACTTTC. This encodes CASSSRGANVLTF. The chain is built from TRBV7-3 and TRBJ2-6; D is undetermined. The CDR3 has 13 amino acids. Germline lookup yields CDR1 SGHTA and CDR2 FQGTGA. Trimming pared 4 bases from V and 4 bases from J, leaving 5 bases between.

This clonotype occurred many times. The chain joins TRBV7-9 to TRBJ1-2, with 7 bases fitting TRBD1. CDR3 length equals 16 residues. Germline V gene lookup returns CDR1 SEHNR and CDR2 FQNEAQ (reference sequence). With 3 bases clipped from V and 6 bases from J, the junction kept 13 bases outside the gene matches. CDR3 DNA sequence: TGTGCCAGCAGCTTGGAAAAGACAGGGTTAGACGATGGCTACACCTTC. Protein: CASSLEKTGLDDGYTF.

Many counts were recorded for this clonotype. The chain carries TRBV7-6 and TRBJ2-5; 9 bases align to TRBD1. This CDR3 region has 15 residues. The V gene's germline CDR1 is SGHVS and CDR2 FNYEAQ. Trimming at V came to 6 bases and at J to 4 bases, leaving 9 bases not matched to a gene. CDR3 loop: CASSSRDRGGETQYF. The CDR3 bases are TGTGCCAGCAGTTCGCGAGACAGGGGGGGAGAGACCCAGTACTTC.

CDR3 nucleotides: TGTGCCAGCAGTTTATGGGGGAACAATCAGCCCCAGCATTTT. Translating gives CASSLWGNNQPQHF. The genes are TRBV27 and TRBJ1-5, with D maybe TRBD1 (5 bases). The V and J ends lost 1 base and 3 bases respectively, with 7 bases between them. This CDR3 has 14 residues. Germline CDR1 reads MNHEY; CDR2 reads SMNVEV (reference sequence).

This clonotype showed up many times. This rearrangement joins TRBV7-2 to TRBJ2-7; the D gene is possibly TRBD2 (5 bases). Trimming left V 7 bases short and J 0 bases short, with 10 bases between. The CDR3 is 13 amino acids. The germline gives CDR1 SGHTA, CDR2 FQGNSA. The chain's CDR3 is CASTPTNSYEQYF. CDR3 nucleotides: TGTGCCAGCACCCCGACTAACTCCTACGAGCAGTACTTC.

This clonotype came up a few times. CDR3 loop: CSVAGRVTGELFF. The CDR3 DNA follows: TGCAGCGTTGCGGGCAGGGTCACCGGGGAGCTGTTTTTT. V is TRBV29-1 and J is TRBJ2-2, with a possible D match to TRBD1 (5 bases). Germline V gene lookup returns CDR1 SQVTM and CDR2 ANQGSEA. The CDR3 is 13 amino acids. Trimming cost V 4 bases and J 4 bases, with 10 bases left between them.

The chain recombines TRBV6-6 with TRBJ2-7; D is perhaps TRBD2 (7 bases). Trimming left V 7 bases short and J 4 bases short, with 17 bases between. Germline values: CDR1 MNHNY, CDR2 SVGAGI (reference sequence). The CDR3 consists of 14 residues. CDR3 DNA: TGTGCCAGCAATCCCGGGGGGCAGCTATACGAGCAGTACTTC. Translation: CASNPGGQLYEQYF.

The CDR3 loop is CASSRRFAAGNTIYF. The CDR3 DNA is TGTGCCAGTAGTAGGCGATTCGCCGCTGGAAACACCATATATTTT. The V and J genes are TRBV19 and TRBJ1-3; D gene unclear. The CDR3 loop spans 15 amino acids. Trimming stripped 4 bases from V and 2 bases from J, with 12 bases between. Germline V CDR1 and CDR2: LNHDA, SQIVND (reference sequence). Full variable domain (missing parts from reference TRBV19 and TRBJ1-3): DGGITQSPKYLFRKEGQNVTLSCEQNLNHDAMYWYRQDPGQGLRLIYYSQIVNDFQKGDIAEGYSVSREKKESFPLTVTSAQKNPTAFYLCASSRRFAAGNTIYFGEGSWLTVV.

This clonotype was observed at least ten times. V gene TRBV7-2 combines with J gene TRBJ2-5; a possible D gene is TRBD2 (6 bases). The V end lost 5 bases, the J end lost 4 bases, and 14 bases lay between the germline ends. CDR1 is SGHTA, CDR2 FQGNSA, per germline. CDR3 length equals 14 residues. The CDR3 DNA reads as TGTGCCAGCAGCCCCCTGGGGGGTCGAGAGACCCAGTACTTC. Its translation is CASSPLGGRETQYF.

As to this clonotype: This clone may be a read error of a much larger clone one base away. The chain uses TRBV4-2 and TRBJ2-3, with unresolved D. The CDR3 contains 14 residues. CDR1 and CDR2 from the germline V gene are LGHNA and YNFKEQ. Trimming left V 2 bases short and J 6 bases short, with 12 bases between. The CDR3 sequence is CASSQNPSFDTQYF. As DNA, the CDR3 is TGTGCCAGCAGCCAAAACCCTAGTTTCGATACGCAGTATTTT.

This clonotype has only a few counts. J is TRBJ2-7 and V is TRBV4-2; TRBD2 matches at 7 bases. The CDR3 contains 16 residues. Germline values: CDR1 LGHNA, CDR2 YNFKEQ. The junction had 7 bases not matched to a gene; V was cut back by 0 bases and J by 2 bases. CDR3 DNA sequence: TGTGCCAGCAGCCAAGATTCTCTAGCGGTTGCCTACGAGCAGTACTTC. This gives the protein CASSQDSLAVAYEQYF.

This clonotype was counted only a few times. Here the CDR3 DNA reads TGTGCCAGCAGCTTGCGAGGACAGTCGATCCAGGGACAGTACTTC. Its protein product is CASSLRGQSIQGQYF. The V and J genes are TRBV5-6 and TRBJ2-4, with D maybe TRBD1 (6 bases). The CDR3 extends over 15 amino acids. Germline lookup yields CDR1 SGHDT and CDR2 YYEEEE. The ends were cut back, 1 base at V and 13 bases at J, with 21 bases in the middle.

The J gene is TRBJ1-1, the V gene TRBV6-2 or TRBV6-3; D uncertain. The CDR3 consists of 13 residues. Trimming removed 3 bases from V and 3 bases from J, with 8 bases in between. Germline assignment: CDR1 MNHEY and CDR2 SVGEGT. CDR3: CASSYGSYTEAFF. The CDR3 DNA reads TGTGCCAGCAGTTATGGGAGCTACACTGAAGCTTTCTTT.

Of note for this clonotype: At one end, the junction sequence differs from germline, possibly due to a read error. The chain uses TRBV5-4 and TRBJ2-2; 8 positions match TRBD2. Germline V gene lookup returns CDR1 SGHNT and CDR2 YYREEE (reference sequence). This CDR3 comprises 16 residues. CDR3 protein: CVSSPSTSGNTGELFF. CDR3 coding DNA: TGTGTCAGCAGTCCGTCTACTAGCGGAAACACCGGGGAGCTGTTTTTT.